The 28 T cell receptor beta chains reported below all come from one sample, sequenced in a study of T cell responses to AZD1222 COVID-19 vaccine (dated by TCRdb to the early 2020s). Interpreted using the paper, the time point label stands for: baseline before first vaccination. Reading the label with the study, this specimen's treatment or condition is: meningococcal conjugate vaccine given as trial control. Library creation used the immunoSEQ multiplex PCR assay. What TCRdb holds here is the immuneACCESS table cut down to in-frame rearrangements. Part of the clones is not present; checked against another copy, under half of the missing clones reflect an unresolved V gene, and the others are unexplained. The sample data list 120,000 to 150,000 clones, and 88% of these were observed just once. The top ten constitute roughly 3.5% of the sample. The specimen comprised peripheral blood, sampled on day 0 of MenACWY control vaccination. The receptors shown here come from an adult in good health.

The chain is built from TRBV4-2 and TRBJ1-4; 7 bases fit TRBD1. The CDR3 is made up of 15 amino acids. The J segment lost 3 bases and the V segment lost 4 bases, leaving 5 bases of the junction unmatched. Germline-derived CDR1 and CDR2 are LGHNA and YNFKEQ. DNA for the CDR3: TGTGCCAGCAGCCCCGGACAGGCCGCTAATGAAAAACTGTTTTTT. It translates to CASSPGQAANEKLFF.

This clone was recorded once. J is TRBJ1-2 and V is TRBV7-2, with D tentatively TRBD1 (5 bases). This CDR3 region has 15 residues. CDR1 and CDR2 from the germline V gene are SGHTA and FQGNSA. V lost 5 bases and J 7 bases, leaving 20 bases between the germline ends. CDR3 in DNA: TGTGCCAGCAGCGCTTACTCGGGACTCTCCGCTGGCTACACCTTC. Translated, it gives CASSAYSGLSAGYTF.

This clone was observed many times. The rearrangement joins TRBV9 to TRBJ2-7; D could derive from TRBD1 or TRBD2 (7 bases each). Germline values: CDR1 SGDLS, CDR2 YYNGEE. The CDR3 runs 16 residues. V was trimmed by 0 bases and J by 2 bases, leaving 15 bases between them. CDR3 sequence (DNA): TGTGCCAGCAGCGTAGCTTGGGGGAGGGGGCCCTACGAGCAGTACTTC. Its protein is CASSVAWGRGPYEQYF.

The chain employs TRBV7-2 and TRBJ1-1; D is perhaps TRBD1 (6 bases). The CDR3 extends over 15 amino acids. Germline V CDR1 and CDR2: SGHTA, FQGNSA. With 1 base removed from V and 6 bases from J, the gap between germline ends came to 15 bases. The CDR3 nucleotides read TGTGCCAGCAGCTTAGATCCAGGGGCAGTTCCTGAAGCTTTCTTT. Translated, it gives CASSLDPGAVPEAFF.

The CDR3 nucleotides are TGTGCCAGCTCTGGGGGGCCGAACACTGAAGCTTTCTTT. It specifies CASSGGPNTEAFF. The chain employs TRBV7-2 and TRBJ1-1; weak D call: TRBD1 (6 bases). The CDR3 is made up of 13 amino acids. CDR1 SGHTA and CDR2 FQGNSA come from the germline V gene. V lost 8 bases to trimming and J lost 1 base, with 11 bases between them. The complete variable domain, with remaining parts taken from reference TRBV7-2 and TRBJ1-1, reads GAGVSQSPSNKVTEKGKDVELRCDPISGHTALYWYRQSLGQGLEFLIYFQGNSAPDKSGLPSDRFSAERTGGSVSTLTIQRTQQEDSAVYLCASSGGPNTEAFFGQGTRLTVV.

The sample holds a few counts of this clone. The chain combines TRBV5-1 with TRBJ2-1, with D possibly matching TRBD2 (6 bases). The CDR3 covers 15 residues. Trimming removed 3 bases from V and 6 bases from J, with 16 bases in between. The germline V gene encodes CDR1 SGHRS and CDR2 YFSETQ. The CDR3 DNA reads TGCGCCAGCAGCTGGGGGACTCAGGGTTCCAATGAGCAGTTCTTC. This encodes CASSWGTQGSNEQFF.

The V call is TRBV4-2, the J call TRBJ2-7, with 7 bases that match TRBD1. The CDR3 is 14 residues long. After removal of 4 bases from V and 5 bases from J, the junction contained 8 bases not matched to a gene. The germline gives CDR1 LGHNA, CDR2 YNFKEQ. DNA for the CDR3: TGTGCCAGCAGCCCCAGACAGGGCGACAACGAGCAGTACTTC. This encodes CASSPRQGDNEQYF.

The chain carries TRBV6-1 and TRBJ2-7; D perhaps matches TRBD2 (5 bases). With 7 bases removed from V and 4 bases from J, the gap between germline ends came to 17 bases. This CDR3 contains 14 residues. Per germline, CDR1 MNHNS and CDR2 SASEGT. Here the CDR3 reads CASKAGRTSYEQYF. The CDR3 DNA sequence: TGTGCCAGCAAGGCAGGCAGGACTTCGTACGAGCAGTACTTC.

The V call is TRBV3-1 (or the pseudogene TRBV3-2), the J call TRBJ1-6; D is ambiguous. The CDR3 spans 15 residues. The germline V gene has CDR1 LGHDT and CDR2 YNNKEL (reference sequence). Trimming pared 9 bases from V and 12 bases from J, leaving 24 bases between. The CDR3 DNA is TGTGCCAGTCACAGCATGGGAGGGTTTATCGGACCCCTCCACTTT. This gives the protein CASHSMGGFIGPLHF.

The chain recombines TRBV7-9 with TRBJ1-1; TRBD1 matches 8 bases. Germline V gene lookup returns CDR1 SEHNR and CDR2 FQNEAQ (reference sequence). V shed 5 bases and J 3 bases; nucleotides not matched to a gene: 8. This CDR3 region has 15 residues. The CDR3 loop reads CASSPDRGGDTEAFF. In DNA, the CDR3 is TGTGCCAGCAGCCCTGACAGGGGAGGAGACACTGAAGCTTTCTTT. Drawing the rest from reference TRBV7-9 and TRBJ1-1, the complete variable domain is DTGVSQNPRHKITKRGQNVTFRCDPISEHNRLYWYRQTLGQGPEFLTYFQNEAQLEKSRLLSDRFSAERPKGSFSTLEIQRTEQGDSAMYLCASSPDRGGDTEAFFGQGTRLTVV.

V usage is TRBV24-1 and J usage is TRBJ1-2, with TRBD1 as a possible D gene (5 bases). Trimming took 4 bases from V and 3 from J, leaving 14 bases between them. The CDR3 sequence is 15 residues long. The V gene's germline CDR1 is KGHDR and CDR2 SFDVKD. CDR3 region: CATSDRSQGHYGYTF. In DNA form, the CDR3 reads TGTGCCACCAGTGACCGTAGTCAGGGACACTATGGCTACACCTTC.

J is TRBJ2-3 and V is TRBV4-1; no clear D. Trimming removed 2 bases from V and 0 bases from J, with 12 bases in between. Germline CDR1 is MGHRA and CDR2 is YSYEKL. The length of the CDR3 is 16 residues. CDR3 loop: CASSQIVLASTDTQYF. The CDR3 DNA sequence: TGCGCCAGCAGCCAAATCGTGTTAGCCAGCACAGATACGCAGTATTTT.

DNA for the CDR3: TGTGCCAGCAGCCAAGGTGGTCGGTACGAGCAGTACTTC. Amino acid sequence: CASSQGGRYEQYF. The chain links TRBV14 to TRBJ2-7, with no clear D. Trimming pared 1 base from V and 4 bases from J, leaving 8 bases between. Germline V gene data show CDR1 as SGHDN and CDR2 as FVKESK. The CDR3 is made up of 13 amino acids.

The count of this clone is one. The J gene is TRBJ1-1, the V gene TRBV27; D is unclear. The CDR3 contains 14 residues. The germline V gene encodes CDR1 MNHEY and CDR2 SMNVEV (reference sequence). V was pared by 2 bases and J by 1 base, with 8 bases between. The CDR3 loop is CASSLLSGNTEAFF. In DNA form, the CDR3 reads TGTGCCAGCAGTTTACTTTCGGGGAACACTGAAGCTTTCTTT.

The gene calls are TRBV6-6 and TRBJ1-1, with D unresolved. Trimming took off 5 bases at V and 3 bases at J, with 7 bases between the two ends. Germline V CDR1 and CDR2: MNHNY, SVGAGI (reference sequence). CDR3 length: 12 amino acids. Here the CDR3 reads CASSLGHTEAFF. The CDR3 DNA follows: TGTGCCAGCAGTCTGGGCCACACTGAAGCTTTCTTT.

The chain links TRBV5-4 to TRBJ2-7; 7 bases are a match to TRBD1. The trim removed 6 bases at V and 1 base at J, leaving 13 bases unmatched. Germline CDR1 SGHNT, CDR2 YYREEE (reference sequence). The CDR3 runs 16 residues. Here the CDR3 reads CASTPHPVTGSYEQYF. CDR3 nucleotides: TGTGCCAGCACCCCCCACCCAGTGACAGGGTCCTACGAGCAGTACTTC.

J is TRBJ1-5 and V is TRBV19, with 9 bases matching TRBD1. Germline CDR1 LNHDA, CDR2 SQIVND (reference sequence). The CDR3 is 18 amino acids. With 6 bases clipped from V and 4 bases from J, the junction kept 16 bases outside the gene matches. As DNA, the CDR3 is TGTGCCAGTAGCAAGTCGATTGCCGGGACAGGGAAAAATCAGCCCCAGCATTTT. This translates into CASSKSIAGTGKNQPQHF.

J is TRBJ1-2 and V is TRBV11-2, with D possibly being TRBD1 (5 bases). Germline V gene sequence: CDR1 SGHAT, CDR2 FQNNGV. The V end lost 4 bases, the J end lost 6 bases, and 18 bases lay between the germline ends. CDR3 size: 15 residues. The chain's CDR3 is CASSSPRQLGDGYTF. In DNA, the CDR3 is TGTGCCAGCAGCTCACCTCGCCAGTTGGGGGATGGCTACACCTTC.

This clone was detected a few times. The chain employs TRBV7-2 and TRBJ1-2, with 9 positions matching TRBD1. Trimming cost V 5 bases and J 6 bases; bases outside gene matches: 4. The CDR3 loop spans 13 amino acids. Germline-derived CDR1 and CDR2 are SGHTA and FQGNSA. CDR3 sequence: CASSAQGAHGYTF. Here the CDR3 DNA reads TGTGCCAGCAGCGCACAGGGGGCCCATGGCTACACCTTC.

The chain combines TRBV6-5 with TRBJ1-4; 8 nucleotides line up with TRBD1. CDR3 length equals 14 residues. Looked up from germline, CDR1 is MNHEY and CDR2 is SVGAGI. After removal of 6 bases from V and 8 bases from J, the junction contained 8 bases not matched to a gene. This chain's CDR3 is CASRRTGFGEKLFF. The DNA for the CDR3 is TGTGCCAGCAGACGGACAGGGTTCGGAGAAAAACTGTTTTTT.

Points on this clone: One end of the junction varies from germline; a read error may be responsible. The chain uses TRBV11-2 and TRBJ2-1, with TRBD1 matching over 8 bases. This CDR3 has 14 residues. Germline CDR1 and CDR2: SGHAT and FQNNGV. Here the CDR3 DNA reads TGTGCCGGCAGCCCCCGACAGGGGCACAATGAGCAGTTCTTC. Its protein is CAGSPRQGHNEQFF.

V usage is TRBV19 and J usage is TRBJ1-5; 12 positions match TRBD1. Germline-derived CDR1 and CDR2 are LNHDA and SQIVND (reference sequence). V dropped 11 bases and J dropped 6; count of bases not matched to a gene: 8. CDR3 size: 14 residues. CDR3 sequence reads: CAHRGDRGRQPQHF. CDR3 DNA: TGTGCCCACAGGGGGGACAGGGGGCGTCAGCCCCAGCATTTT.

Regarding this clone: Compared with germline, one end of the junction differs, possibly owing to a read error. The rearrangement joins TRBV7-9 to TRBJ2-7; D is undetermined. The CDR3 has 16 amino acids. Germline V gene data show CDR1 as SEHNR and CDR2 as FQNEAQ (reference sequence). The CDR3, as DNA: TGTGCCAGCAGCTTAGAAACAAGCGTTCGAACCTACGGGCAGTACTTC. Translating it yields CASSLETSVRTYGQYF.

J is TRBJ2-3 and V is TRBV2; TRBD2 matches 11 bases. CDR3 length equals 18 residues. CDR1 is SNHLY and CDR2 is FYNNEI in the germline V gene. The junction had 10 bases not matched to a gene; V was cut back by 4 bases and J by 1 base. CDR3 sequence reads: CASSATSGGPRRTDTQYF. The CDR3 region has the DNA TGTGCCAGCAGTGCCACTAGCGGGGGACCTAGGCGCACAGATACGCAGTATTTT.

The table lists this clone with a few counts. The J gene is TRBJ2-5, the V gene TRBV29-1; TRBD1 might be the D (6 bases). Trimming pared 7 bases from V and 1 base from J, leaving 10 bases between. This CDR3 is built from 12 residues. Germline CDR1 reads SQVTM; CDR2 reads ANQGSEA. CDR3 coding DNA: TGCAGCGGGGGACATGTCCAAGAGACCCAGTACTTC. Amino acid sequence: CSGGHVQETQYF.

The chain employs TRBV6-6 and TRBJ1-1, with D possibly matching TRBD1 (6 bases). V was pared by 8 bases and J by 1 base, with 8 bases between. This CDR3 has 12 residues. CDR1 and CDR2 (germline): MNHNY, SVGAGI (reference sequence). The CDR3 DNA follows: TGTGCCAGCGGGGGGGCGAACACTGAAGCTTTCTTT. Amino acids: CASGGANTEAFF.

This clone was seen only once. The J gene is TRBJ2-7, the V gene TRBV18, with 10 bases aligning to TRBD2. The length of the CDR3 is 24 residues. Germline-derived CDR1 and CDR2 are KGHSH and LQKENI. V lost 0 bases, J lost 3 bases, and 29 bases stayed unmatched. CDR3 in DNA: TGTGCCAGCTCACCACCGAAACTTCTCCCTCAAGGACTAGCGGCGTCCCCCTTTAACTACGAGCAGTACTTC. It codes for CASSPPKLLPQGLAASPFNYEQYF.

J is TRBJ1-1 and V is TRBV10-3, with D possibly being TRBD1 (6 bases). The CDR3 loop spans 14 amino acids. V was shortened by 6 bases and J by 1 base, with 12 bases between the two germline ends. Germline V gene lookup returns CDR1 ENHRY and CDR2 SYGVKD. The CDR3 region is CAIRQGFGNTEAFF. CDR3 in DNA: TGTGCCATCAGGCAGGGGTTTGGGAACACTGAAGCTTTCTTT.